The subject of this entry is one TCR beta chain. This entry is derived from a study of beta chain features in type 1 diabetes. V shed 3 bases and J 5 bases; nucleotides not matched to a gene: 1. Germline CDR1 reads KGHSH; CDR2 reads LQKENI. The CDR3 loop spans 12 amino acids. The whole isolated RNA underwent reverse transcription, so sequencing captured expressed TCRB transcripts. Assay used: immunoSEQ multiplex PCR; TCRdb lists only in-frame clones, some missing. This sample yields about 240,000 clones, of which about 25% are seen a single time; approximately 4% belongs to the top ten. The rearrangement joins TRBV18 to TRBJ2-7, with 7 bases matching TRBD2. The sequence derives from a man aged 25-40 years in good health. Sequencing was done on a sample of central memory CD4+ T cells from blood. The CDR3 spells CASSPGGNEQYF. The DNA of the CDR3 is TGTGCCAGCTCACCGGGAGGGAACGAGCAGTACTTC.